The 6 T cell receptor beta chains in this list originate from one sample, sequenced in a study of T cells in Graves' hyperthyroidism and ophthalmopathy. Amplification yielded TCR beta CDR3 regions, with RNA transcripts as the source. The primer set for the first-round RT-PCR of the TCR CDR3 was HTBI. One entry per CDR3 protein, called by TCRdb with MiXCR from the multiplex PCR reads. Of over 700,000 distinct CDR3 sequences listed, 15% to 20% are singletons. Sequenced sample: blood. All receptors come from a woman aged 45-59 years with Graves' hyperthyroidism that later progressed to Graves' ophthalmopathy.

This clonotype has at least ten counts. This chain joins TRBV12-3 or TRBV12-4 and TRBJ2-5; 8 nucleotides agree with TRBD2. The trim removed 5 bases at V and 5 bases at J, leaving 10 bases unmatched. The CDR3 sequence is 15 residues long. CDR3 residues: CASSPQRGPGETQYF. The CDR3 DNA reads as TGTGCCAGCAGTCCCCAGCGGGGGCCAGGGGAGACCCAGTACTTC.

To note about this clonotype: One base away lies a much larger clone, so this may be a sequencing read error. The chain has TRBV12-3 or TRBV12-4 and TRBJ2-7; 7 nucleotides line up with TRBD2. V was pared by 7 bases and J by 4 bases, with 10 bases of the junction left unmatched. CDR3 length: 14 residues. The CDR3 nucleotides read TGTGCCAGCACTGGAGAGGCGGGGGTTTACGAGCAGTACTTC. Translating it yields CASTGEAGVYEQYF.

The V and J genes are TRBV18 and TRBJ1-3; D gene unclear. The CDR3 runs to 16 residues. Deletions cut 5 bases from V and 0 bases from J, with 14 bases between. Germline assignment: CDR1 KGHSH and CDR2 LQKENI. The CDR3 nucleotides read TGTGCCAGCTCATCAGGACCGATGACCTCTGGAAACACCATATATTTT. Amino acid sequence: CASSSGPMTSGNTIYF.

The table lists this clonotype with a few counts. The chain uses TRBV5-1 and TRBJ2-6; D gene ambiguous. The CDR3 is made up of 15 amino acids. V lost 4 bases and J lost 1, with 9 bases in between. The germline CDR1 and CDR2 sequences are SGHRS and YFSETQ. In DNA, the CDR3 is TGCGCCAGCAGCAAGGACCAATCTGGGGCCAACGTCCTGACTTTC. It yields the protein CASSKDQSGANVLTF.

The CDR3 DNA reads TGTGCCAGCAGTTTAGCCACAGACGGAAACACCATATATTTT. It specifies CASSLATDGNTIYF. The genes are TRBV12-3 or TRBV12-4 and TRBJ1-3; D gene ambiguous. The CDR3 contains 14 residues. V lost 0 bases and J 4 bases, leaving 7 bases between the germline ends.

This clonotype was seen only a few times. The CDR3 DNA reads TGTGCCAGTACAAATGGGCCGGGAGAGACCCAGTACTTC. Protein product: CASTNGPGETQYF. The chain has TRBV19 and TRBJ2-5; D gene unclear. Germline-derived CDR1 and CDR2 are LNHDA and SQIVND (reference sequence). V dropped 7 bases and J dropped 4 bases, with 13 bases sitting between them. The CDR3 extends over 13 amino acids. Filled out from reference TRBV19 and TRBJ2-5, the complete variable domain reads DGGITQSPKYLFRKEGQNVTLSCEQNLNHDAMYWYRQDPGQGLRLIYYSQIVNDFQKGDIAEGYSVSREKKESFPLTVTSAQKNPTAFYLCASTNGPGETQYFGPGTRLLVL.